This T cell receptor (beta chain) was recovered during a study of T cells in Graves' hyperthyroidism and ophthalmopathy. PBMCs were collected from a roughly 10 ml volume of fresh peripheral blood. Study outcomes and limitations: Ophthalmopathy, which appeared later, was predicted by the model a median about 6.8 months before onset. The blood repertoire included most of the expanded thyroid clonotypes above 0.001.

This clonotype was seen ten or more times. Its antigen remains unidentified. It was RNA transcripts that yielded the amplified TCR beta CDR3 regions. TCR CDR3 regions were first amplified by RT-PCR with HTBI primers. TCRdb called the multiplex PCR reads again in MiXCR, with one record for every CDR3 protein. The table shows around 350,000 distinct CDR3 sequences, with roughly 25% occurring only once. The CDR3 runs to 15 residues. Germline lookup yields CDR1 SGHNT and CDR2 YENEEA. Trimming took off 1 base at V and 3 bases at J, with 10 bases between the two ends. Sequenced: blood. The genes are TRBV11-3 and TRBJ2-1, with D possibly matching TRBD2 (5 bases). This clonotype was sampled from a man aged 50-60 years with Graves' hyperthyroidism. The DNA for the CDR3 is TGTGCCAGCAGCTTAGTTGTCGGGGTCTACAATGAGCAGTTCTTC. Its protein is CASSLVVGVYNEQFF.